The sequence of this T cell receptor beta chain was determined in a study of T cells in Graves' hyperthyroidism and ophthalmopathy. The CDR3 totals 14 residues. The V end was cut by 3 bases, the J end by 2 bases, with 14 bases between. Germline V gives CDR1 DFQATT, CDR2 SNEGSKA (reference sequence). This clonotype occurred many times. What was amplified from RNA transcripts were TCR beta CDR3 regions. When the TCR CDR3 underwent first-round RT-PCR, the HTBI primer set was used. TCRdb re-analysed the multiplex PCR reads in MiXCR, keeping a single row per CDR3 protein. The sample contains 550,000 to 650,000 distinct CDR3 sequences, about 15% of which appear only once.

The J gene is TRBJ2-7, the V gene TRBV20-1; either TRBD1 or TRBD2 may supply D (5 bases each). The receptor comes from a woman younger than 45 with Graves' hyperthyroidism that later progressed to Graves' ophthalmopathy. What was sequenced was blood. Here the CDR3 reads CSASGGSATYEQYF. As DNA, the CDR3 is TGCAGTGCTAGTGGGGGTAGCGCCACCTACGAGCAGTACTTC.